Below, 13 T cell receptor beta chains from the same sample are listed, as sequenced in a study of glioma-infiltrating T cells after dendritic cell vaccination. This sample's time point: after dendritic cell vaccination, including at tumor progression/relapse. Libraries were prepared by immunoSEQ multiplex PCR; TCRdb keeps only in-frame clonotypes and omits some of them. The sample has 100,000 or so clones; roughly 89% are singletons. Sequencing used blood, obtained after dendritic cell vaccination. The receptors here all came from a human donor with glioblastoma.

This clone was found once. V usage is TRBV6-5 and J usage is TRBJ2-7, with TRBD1 as a possible D gene (6 bases). The germline V gene encodes CDR1 MNHEY and CDR2 SVGAGI. This CDR3 contains 14 residues. Trimming shortened V by 2 bases and J by 4 bases, and 12 bases separated the two germline ends. The CDR3 DNA follows: TGTGCCAGCAGTTACAGAGGGACAACTTACGAGCAGTACTTC. This translates into CASSYRGTTYEQYF.

The chain employs TRBV30 and TRBJ2-5, with TRBD1 identical over 7 bases. The germline CDR1 and CDR2 sequences are GTSNPN and SVGIG (reference sequence). CDR3 size: 16 residues. V was clipped by 1 base and J by 2 bases; unmatched bases: 10. CDR3 amino acids: CAWSAGWDSGQETQYF. In DNA, the CDR3 is TGTGCCTGGAGTGCGGGTTGGGACAGCGGTCAAGAGACCCAGTACTTC.

The chain recombines TRBV6-1 with TRBJ1-5; D is undetermined. V lost 5 bases, J lost 7 bases, and 18 bases lay in between. The CDR3 contains 15 residues. Germline assignment: CDR1 MNHNS and CDR2 SASEGT. CDR3 nucleotide sequence: TGTGCCAGCAGTTTACGTCCCGATTTGAGGCAGCCCCAGCATTTT. Encoded protein: CASSLRPDLRQPQHF.

This chain joins TRBV5-1 and TRBJ1-1; 8 nucleotides agree with TRBD1. This CDR3 spans 17 amino acids. V lost 5 bases, J lost 2 bases, and 14 bases stayed unmatched. Germline CDR1 SGHRS, CDR2 YFSETQ. The CDR3 is CASSRTGGMAQNTEAFF. The CDR3 nucleotides read TGCGCCAGCAGTCGTACAGGGGGTATGGCGCAAAACACTGAAGCTTTCTTT.

The chain is built from TRBV15 and TRBJ1-5; 8 nucleotides match TRBD1. Losses at the gene ends were 2 bases for V and 6 bases for J; bases not matched to a gene: 6. This CDR3 spans 15 amino acids. From germline, CDR1 is LNHNV and CDR2 YYDKDF (reference sequence). The CDR3 DNA is TGTGCCACCAGCAGAAAAGGACAGGGCCCTCAGCCCCAGCATTTT. Its protein product is CATSRKGQGPQPQHF.

The V call is TRBV14, the J call TRBJ2-7; D possibly corresponds to TRBD2 (6 bases). Trimming took 4 bases from V and 2 from J, leaving 12 bases between them. The CDR3 sequence is 14 residues long. The germline gives CDR1 SGHDN, CDR2 FVKESK. The CDR3 loop reads CASSRLGEAYEQYF. CDR3 in DNA: TGTGCCAGCAGCCGCTTAGGGGAGGCCTACGAGCAGTACTTC.

This chain connects TRBV4-1 to TRBJ2-7; 10 positions match TRBD2. Trimming removed 4 bases from V and 2 bases from J; junction bases left unmatched: 17. Looked up from germline, CDR1 is MGHRA and CDR2 is YSYEKL. This CDR3 is built from 19 residues. The CDR3 bases are TGCGCCAGCAGCCGGGGAGCAGGAGGTAGCGGGAGGTCAACCTACGAGCAGTACTTC. Translating gives CASSRGAGGSGRSTYEQYF.

V gene TRBV2 combines with J gene TRBJ2-1; the match to TRBD2 covers 12 bases. Losses at the gene ends were 1 base for V and 7 bases for J; bases not matched to a gene: 2. The germline gives CDR1 SNHLY, CDR2 FYNNEI. The CDR3 runs to 15 residues. This CDR3 reads CASSEGLAGVNEQFF. The CDR3 DNA reads TGTGCCAGCAGTGAAGGACTAGCGGGAGTGAATGAGCAGTTCTTC.

This chain uses TRBV7-9 with TRBJ1-1, with TRBD1 matching over 7 bases. V trimming: 10 bases; J trimming: 3 bases; junction bases outside the gene matches: 2. Germline CDR1 is SEHNR and CDR2 is FQNEAQ (reference sequence). This CDR3 is built from 11 residues. CDR3 in DNA: TGTGCCAACGACAGGGACACTGAAGCTTTCTTT. Its protein is CANDRDTEAFF.

V usage is TRBV20-1 and J usage is TRBJ2-1; 10 bases match TRBD1. The CDR3 loop spans 11 amino acids. Germline V CDR1 and CDR2: DFQATT, SNEGSKA (reference sequence). The V and J ends lost 6 bases and 14 bases, in that order; junction bases with no gene match: 7. The CDR3 nucleotides read TGCAGTGCCCGAACCGGGACAGGGGAGTTCTTC. Translating it yields CSARTGTGEFF.

The rearrangement uses TRBV4-2 and TRBJ2-3; the match to TRBD2 covers 8 bases. CDR3 length equals 16 residues. The germline gives CDR1 LGHNA, CDR2 YNFKEQ. V shed 1 base, J shed 0 bases, and the junction held 3 bases outside the gene matches. CDR3 region: CASSQVSGASTDTQYF. Here the CDR3 DNA reads TGTGCCAGCAGCCAAGTTAGCGGGGCGAGCACAGATACGCAGTATTTT.

The V and J genes are TRBV25-1 and TRBJ1-1; possibly TRBD1 for D (5 bases). CDR3 length: 13 residues. Trimming removed 7 bases at V and 7 bases at J, with 16 bases between. From germline, CDR1 is MGHDK and CDR2 SYGVNS. The CDR3 here is CASNQGVVGEAFF. For the CDR3, the DNA is TGTGCCAGCAACCAGGGTGTGGTTGGTGAAGCTTTCTTT.

The chain couples TRBV7-9 to TRBJ2-3; D may be TRBD2 (6 bases). CDR1 is SEHNR and CDR2 is FQNEAQ in the germline V gene (reference sequence). V was cut by 3 bases and J by 1 base, with 11 bases left in between. The CDR3 is made up of 15 amino acids. CDR3 amino acids: CASSFGTDRTDTQYF. The CDR3 bases are TGTGCCAGCAGCTTCGGGACTGACCGCACAGATACGCAGTATTTT.